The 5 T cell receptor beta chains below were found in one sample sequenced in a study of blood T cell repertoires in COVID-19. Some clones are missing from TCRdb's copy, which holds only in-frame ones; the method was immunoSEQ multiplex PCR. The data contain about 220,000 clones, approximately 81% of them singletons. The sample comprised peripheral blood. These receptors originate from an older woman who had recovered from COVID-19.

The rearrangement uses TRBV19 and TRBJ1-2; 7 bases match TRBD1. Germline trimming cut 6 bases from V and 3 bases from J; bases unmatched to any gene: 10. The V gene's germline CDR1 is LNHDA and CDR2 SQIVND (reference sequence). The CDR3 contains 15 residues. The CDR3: CASSLRDREYYGYTF. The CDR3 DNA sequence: TGTGCCAGTAGCCTCCGGGACAGAGAATACTATGGCTACACCTTC.

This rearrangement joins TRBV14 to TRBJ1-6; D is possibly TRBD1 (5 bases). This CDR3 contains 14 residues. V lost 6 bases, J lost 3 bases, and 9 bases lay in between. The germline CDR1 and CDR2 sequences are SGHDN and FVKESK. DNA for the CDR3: TGTGCCAGCAGTCCAGGGTTCTATAATTCACCCCTCCACTTT. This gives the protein CASSPGFYNSPLHF.

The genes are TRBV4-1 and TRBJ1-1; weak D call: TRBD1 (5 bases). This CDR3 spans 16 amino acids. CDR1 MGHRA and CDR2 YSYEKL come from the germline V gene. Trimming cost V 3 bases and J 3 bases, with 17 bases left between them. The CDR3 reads CASSQNPGLHDTEAFF. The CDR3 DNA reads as TGCGCCAGCAGCCAGAATCCGGGACTACATGACACTGAAGCTTTCTTT.

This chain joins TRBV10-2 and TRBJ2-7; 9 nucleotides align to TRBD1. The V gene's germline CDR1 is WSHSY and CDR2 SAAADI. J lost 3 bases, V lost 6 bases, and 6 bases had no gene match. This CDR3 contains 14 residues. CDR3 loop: CASRPGQGLYEQYF. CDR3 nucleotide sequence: TGCGCCAGCAGGCCGGGACAGGGACTCTACGAGCAGTACTTC.

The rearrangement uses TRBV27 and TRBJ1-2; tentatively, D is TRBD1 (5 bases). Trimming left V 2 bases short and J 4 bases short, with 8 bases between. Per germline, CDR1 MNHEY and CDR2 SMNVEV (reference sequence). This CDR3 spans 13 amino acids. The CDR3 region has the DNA TGTGCCAGCAGTTTAGCAGGGTTCTATGGCTACACCTTC. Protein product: CASSLAGFYGYTF.